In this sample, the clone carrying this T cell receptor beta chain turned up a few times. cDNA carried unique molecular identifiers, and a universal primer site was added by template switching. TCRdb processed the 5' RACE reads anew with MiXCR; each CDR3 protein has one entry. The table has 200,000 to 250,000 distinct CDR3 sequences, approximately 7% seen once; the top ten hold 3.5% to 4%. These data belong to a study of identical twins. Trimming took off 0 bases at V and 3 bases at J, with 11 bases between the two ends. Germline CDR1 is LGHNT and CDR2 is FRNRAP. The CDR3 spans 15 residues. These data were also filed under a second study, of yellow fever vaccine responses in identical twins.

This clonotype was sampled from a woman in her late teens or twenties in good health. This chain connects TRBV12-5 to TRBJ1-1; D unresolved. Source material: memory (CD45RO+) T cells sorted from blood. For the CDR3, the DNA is TGTGCTAGTGGTTTGGTACTAGCGAAGTACACTGAAGCTTTCTTT. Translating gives CASGLVLAKYTEAFF.